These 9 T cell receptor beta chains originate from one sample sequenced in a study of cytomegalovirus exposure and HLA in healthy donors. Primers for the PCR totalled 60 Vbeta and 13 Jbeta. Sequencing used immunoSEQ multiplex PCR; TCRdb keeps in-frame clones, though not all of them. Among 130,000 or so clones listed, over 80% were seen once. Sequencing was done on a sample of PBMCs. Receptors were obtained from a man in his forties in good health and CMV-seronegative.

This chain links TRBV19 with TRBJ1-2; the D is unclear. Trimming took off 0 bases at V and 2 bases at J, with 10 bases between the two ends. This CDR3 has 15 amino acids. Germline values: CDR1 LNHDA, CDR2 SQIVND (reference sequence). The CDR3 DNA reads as TGTGCCAGTAGTATAGATCCGGACTCGAACTATGGCTACACCTTC. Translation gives CASSIDPDSNYGYTF.

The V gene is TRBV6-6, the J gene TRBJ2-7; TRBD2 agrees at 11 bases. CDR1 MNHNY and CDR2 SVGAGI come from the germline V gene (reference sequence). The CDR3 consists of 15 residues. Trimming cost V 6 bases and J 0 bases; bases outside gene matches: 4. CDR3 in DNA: TGTGCCAGCAGGGCCCTAGCGGGGGGCTCCTACGAGCAGTACTTC. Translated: CASRALAGGSYEQYF.

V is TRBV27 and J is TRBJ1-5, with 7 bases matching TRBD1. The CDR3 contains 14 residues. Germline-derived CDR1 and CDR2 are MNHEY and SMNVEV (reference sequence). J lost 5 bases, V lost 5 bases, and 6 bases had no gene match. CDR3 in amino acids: CASSPSGTDQPQHF. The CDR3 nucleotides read TGTGCCAGCAGTCCGAGTGGGACAGATCAGCCCCAGCATTTT.

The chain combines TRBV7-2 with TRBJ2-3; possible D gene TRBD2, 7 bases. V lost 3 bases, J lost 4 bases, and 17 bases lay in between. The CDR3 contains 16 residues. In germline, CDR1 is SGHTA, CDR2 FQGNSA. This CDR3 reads CASSLLVGGGADTQYF. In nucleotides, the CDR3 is TGTGCCAGCAGCTTGTTGGTGGGAGGGGGGGCAGATACGCAGTATTTT.

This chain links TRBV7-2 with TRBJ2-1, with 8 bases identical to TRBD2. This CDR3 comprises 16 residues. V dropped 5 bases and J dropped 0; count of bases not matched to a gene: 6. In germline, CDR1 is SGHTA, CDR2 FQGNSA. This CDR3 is CASSRSGDSSYNEQFF. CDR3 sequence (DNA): TGTGCCAGCAGCCGTAGCGGGGATAGCTCCTACAATGAGCAGTTCTTC.

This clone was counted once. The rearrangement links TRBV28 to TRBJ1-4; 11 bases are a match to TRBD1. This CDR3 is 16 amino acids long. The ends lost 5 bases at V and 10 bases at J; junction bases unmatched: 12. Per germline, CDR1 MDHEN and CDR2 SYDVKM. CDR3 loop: CASSTPEGDRGGKLFF. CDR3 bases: TGTGCCAGCAGTACTCCGGAGGGGGACAGGGGGGGAAAACTGTTTTTT.

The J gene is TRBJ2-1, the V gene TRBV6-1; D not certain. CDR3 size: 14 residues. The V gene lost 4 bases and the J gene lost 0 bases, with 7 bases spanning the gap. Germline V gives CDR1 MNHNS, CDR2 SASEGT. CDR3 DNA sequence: TGTGCCAGCAGTGTACAGTTCTCCTACAATGAGCAGTTCTTC. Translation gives CASSVQFSYNEQFF.

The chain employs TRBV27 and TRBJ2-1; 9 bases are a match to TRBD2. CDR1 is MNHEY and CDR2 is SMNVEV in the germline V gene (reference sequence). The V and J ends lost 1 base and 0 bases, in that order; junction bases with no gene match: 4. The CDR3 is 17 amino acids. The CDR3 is CASSLFGGRDSYNEQFF. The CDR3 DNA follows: TGTGCCAGCAGTTTATTTGGCGGGAGGGACTCCTACAATGAGCAGTTCTTC.

The CDR3 loop is CASSFTGNEQFF. The CDR3 DNA reads TGTGCCAGCAGCTTTACAGGGAATGAGCAGTTCTTC. This chain joins TRBV7-9 and TRBJ2-1, with a weak D call TRBD1 (6 bases). The CDR3 has 12 residues. Germline values: CDR1 SEHNR, CDR2 FQNEAQ (reference sequence). V lost 3 bases and J lost 7, with 7 bases in between.